The 19 T cell receptor beta chains listed next were all sequenced from one sample in a study of shared clonotypes between healthy human individuals. Produced via immunoSEQ multiplex PCR; TCRdb's table is partial and in-frame only. The sample has over a million clones, around 95% seen once; the top ten hold 0.95% to 1.5%. Sample: naive CD4+ T cells sorted from blood. Indicated subset: CD45RA+ positively selected. These receptors originate from a man aged 25 to 40 in good health.

The chain has TRBV7-2 and TRBJ2-7; 7 positions match TRBD1. The CDR3 is 14 amino acids. Losses at the gene ends were 1 base for V and 4 bases for J; bases not matched to a gene: 4. The V gene's germline CDR1 is SGHTA and CDR2 FQGNSA. Here the CDR3 reads CASSLERGRYEQYF. In nucleotides, the CDR3 is TGTGCCAGCAGCTTAGAAAGGGGGCGTTACGAGCAGTACTTC.

The chain's CDR3 is CASSEPRQPYNSPLHF. In nucleotides, the CDR3 is TGTGCCAGCAGTGAACCTAGACAACCCTATAATTCACCCCTCCACTTT. The chain has TRBV6-1 and TRBJ1-6; D is undetermined. The germline gives CDR1 MNHNS, CDR2 SASEGT. V shed 2 bases and J shed 2 bases, with 10 bases lying between them. There are 16 residues in the CDR3.

In the case of this clone: Other DNA sequences in the same sample also yield this CDR3. The rearrangement uses TRBV20-1 and TRBJ1-5; possible D gene TRBD1, 5 bases. With 5 bases removed from V and 6 bases from J, the gap between germline ends came to 8 bases. The germline V gene has CDR1 DFQATT and CDR2 SNEGSKA (reference sequence). The CDR3 consists of 11 residues. CDR3 nucleotide sequence: TGCAGTGCTGGGGGAGTTCAGCCCCAGCATTTT. This sequence encodes CSAGGVQPQHF.

This clone showed up just a few times. CDR3 in amino acids: CASSEGGGWIRYNQPQHF. The CDR3 nucleotides read TGTGCCAGCAGTGAAGGTGGAGGGTGGATTCGATACAATCAGCCCCAGCATTTT. The gene calls are TRBV6-1 and TRBJ1-5, with no clear D. The CDR3 has 18 amino acids. V shed 1 base and J shed 3 bases, with 19 bases lying between them. Germline loops: CDR1 MNHNS, CDR2 SASEGT.

The rearrangement uses TRBV5-8 and TRBJ2-3, with 10 bases lining up with TRBD2. Germline V gene sequence: CDR1 SGHTS, CDR2 YDEGEE. V lost 3 bases to trimming and J lost 2 bases; unmatched junction nucleotides: 6. The CDR3 runs to 16 residues. The CDR3 DNA is TGTGCCAGCAGCTCCTCCGGGACTAGCGTCACAGATACGCAGTATTTT. This sequence encodes CASSSSGTSVTDTQYF.

The chain uses TRBV19 and TRBJ1-5; 7 bases match TRBD1. The V gene end was trimmed by 3 bases and the J gene end by 7 bases; junction bases not matched to a gene: 12. CDR1 is LNHDA, CDR2 SQIVND, per germline (reference sequence). This CDR3 spans 16 amino acids. The CDR3 spells CASSIVQGLGTQPQHF. CDR3 DNA sequence: TGTGCCAGTAGTATCGTACAGGGGTTGGGAACACAGCCCCAGCATTTT.

The V and J genes are TRBV7-9 and TRBJ1-5; D might be TRBD1 (5 bases). The CDR3 spans 11 residues. Trimming removed 2 bases at V and 9 bases at J, with 5 bases between. Per germline, CDR1 SEHNR and CDR2 FQNEAQ (reference sequence). The CDR3 DNA reads TGTGCCAGCAGCTTAACAGGGCCCCAGCATTTT. As protein: CASSLTGPQHF.

The J gene is TRBJ2-5, the V gene TRBV18; possibly TRBD1 or TRBD2 for D (5 bases each). V shed 4 bases and J shed 3 bases, with 12 bases lying between them. CDR3 length equals 14 residues. Germline loops: CDR1 KGHSH, CDR2 LQKENI. The CDR3 DNA is TGTGCCAGCTCACTGTCAGGGCGGGAAGAGACCCAGTACTTC. Translating it yields CASSLSGREETQYF. Based on the CDR3 plus reference TRBV18 and TRBJ2-5, the full variable domain is NAGVMQNPRHLVRRRGQEARLRCSPMKGHSHVYWYRQLPEEGLKFMVYLQKENIIDESGMPKERFSAEFPKEGPSILRIQQVVRGDSAAYFCASSLSGREETQYFGPGTRLLVL.

This CDR3 is CASSFNIDRGHEQYF. The CDR3 DNA sequence: TGCGCCAGCAGTTTTAATATCGACAGGGGGCACGAGCAGTACTTC. The chain has TRBV4-3 and TRBJ2-7, with 10 nucleotides matching TRBD1. After removal of 6 bases from V and 5 bases from J, the junction contained 10 bases not matched to a gene. CDR3 size: 15 residues. CDR1 LGHNA and CDR2 YSLEER come from the germline V gene.

This chain joins TRBV11-1 and TRBJ2-1, with 13 bases that match TRBD2. In germline, CDR1 is SGHAT, CDR2 FQDESV (reference sequence). J was trimmed by 15 bases and V by 1 base; bases with no gene match: 21. The CDR3 contains 19 residues. The CDR3 reads CASSLEGTLAGGPSSVLFF. The CDR3 DNA is TGTGCCAGCAGCTTAGAGGGTACACTAGCGGGAGGGCCAAGCTCCGTGCTGTTCTTC.

This clone is a singleton in its sample. The chain employs TRBV29-1 and TRBJ2-7, with TRBD2 identical over 8 bases. Germline V gene lookup returns CDR1 SQVTM and CDR2 ANQGSEA. V was clipped by 7 bases and J by 1 base; unmatched bases: 3. The CDR3 is 12 amino acids. The CDR3 reads CSATSGSYEQYF. The CDR3 nucleotides are TGCAGCGCAACTAGCGGTTCCTACGAGCAGTACTTC.

The chain carries TRBV28 and TRBJ1-5; possibly TRBD1 for D (6 bases). Germline CDR1 reads MDHEN; CDR2 reads SYDVKM. The CDR3 runs 15 residues. Deletions cut 6 bases from V and 2 bases from J, with 14 bases between. CDR3 sequence: CASSPGGLGNQPQHF. CDR3 nucleotides: TGTGCCAGCAGCCCCGGGGGGCTCGGCAATCAGCCCCAGCATTTT.

The J gene is TRBJ1-2, the V gene TRBV4-1; tentative D call: TRBD1 (5 bases). Germline V gene lookup returns CDR1 MGHRA and CDR2 YSYEKL. The CDR3 extends over 16 amino acids. V was clipped by 3 bases and J by 6 bases, with 20 bases between them. The CDR3 DNA sequence: TGCGCCAGCAGCCATCCGCCCATCCAGGCAGGGCATGGCTACACCTTC. Translated, it gives CASSHPPIQAGHGYTF.

V gene TRBV14 combines with J gene TRBJ2-3, with 10 nucleotides matching TRBD2. This CDR3 has 17 amino acids. Germline CDR1 is SGHDN and CDR2 is FVKESK. The V and J ends lost 3 bases and 3 bases, in that order; junction bases with no gene match: 9. Here the CDR3 reads CASSQWASGRSTDTQYF. The CDR3 DNA reads TGTGCCAGCAGCCAGTGGGCTAGCGGGAGAAGTACAGATACGCAGTATTTT.

J is TRBJ2-1 and V is TRBV5-1, with 8 bases lining up with TRBD2. The V and J ends lost 2 bases and 6 bases, in that order; junction bases with no gene match: 7. This CDR3 comprises 15 residues. Germline CDR1 SGHRS, CDR2 YFSETQ. The chain's CDR3 is CASSFFPTSGNEQFF. CDR3 DNA sequence: TGCGCCAGCAGCTTCTTCCCTACTAGCGGCAATGAGCAGTTCTTC.

V is TRBV11-2 and J is TRBJ2-1; tentative D call: TRBD2 (5 bases). V lost 5 bases and J lost 4, with 12 bases in between. The CDR3 has 14 residues. CDR1 is SGHAT, CDR2 FQNNGV, per germline. Here the CDR3 DNA reads TGTGCCAGCAGCAATACAAGGACTTACAATGAGCAGTTCTTC. Its protein product is CASSNTRTYNEQFF.

The rearrangement links TRBV7-6 to TRBJ1-5, with a weak D call TRBD1 (5 bases). The germline CDR1 and CDR2 sequences are SGHVS and FNYEAQ. V lost 3 bases to trimming and J lost 3 bases, with 9 bases between them. The CDR3 covers 14 residues. The CDR3 sequence is CASSLAGINQPQHF. CDR3 DNA: TGTGCCAGCAGCTTGGCAGGGATCAATCAGCCCCAGCATTTT.

The rearrangement uses TRBV19 and TRBJ2-7, with TRBD2 identical over 9 bases. Germline CDR1 is LNHDA and CDR2 is SQIVND (reference sequence). The CDR3 is 15 amino acids. With V trimmed by 5 bases and J by 7 bases, 12 bases remained unmatched. CDR3 in amino acids: CASSFQAWTSDEQYF. The DNA of the CDR3 is TGTGCCAGTAGTTTCCAGGCGTGGACTAGCGATGAGCAGTACTTC.

V gene TRBV28 combines with J gene TRBJ2-3; the match to TRBD2 covers 7 bases. The germline V gene has CDR1 MDHEN and CDR2 SYDVKM. The CDR3 has 16 residues. Losses at the gene ends were 7 bases for V and 0 bases for J; bases not matched to a gene: 10. CDR3 in amino acids: CASKGGSGVSTDTQYF. The CDR3 coding sequence is TGTGCCAGCAAGGGCGGGAGCGGGGTTAGCACAGATACGCAGTATTTT.